The 8 T cell receptor beta chains presented below share a single source sample, sequenced in a study of cytomegalovirus exposure and HLA in healthy donors. The PCR made use of 60 Vbeta and 13 Jbeta primers. Assay used: immunoSEQ multiplex PCR; TCRdb lists only in-frame clones, some missing. The table has approximately 160,000 clones, roughly 78% seen once. The specimen sequenced was PBMCs. Receptors originate from a woman aged 45-65 years in good health and CMV-seropositive.

The V gene is TRBV2, the J gene TRBJ1-2; D may be TRBD1 (6 bases). Germline CDR1 SNHLY, CDR2 FYNNEI. The CDR3 runs 14 residues. Trimming removed 5 bases from V and 5 bases from J, with 15 bases in between. Here the CDR3 DNA reads TGTGCCAGCAGTCCCGTGACAGGTGTTTATGGCTACACCTTC. Amino acids: CASSPVTGVYGYTF.

Here the CDR3 reads CASSLDLDILGYGYTF. The DNA for the CDR3 is TGTGCCAGCAGCTTAGATTTGGACATCCTCGGCTATGGCTACACCTTC. The V and J genes are TRBV11-2 and TRBJ1-2; D might be TRBD1 (5 bases). Germline V CDR1 and CDR2: SGHAT, FQNNGV. CDR3 length: 16 residues. The V gene lost 0 bases and the J gene lost 4 bases, with 15 bases spanning the gap.

The chain links TRBV27 to TRBJ1-2; 7 bases agree with TRBD1. The trim removed 6 bases at V and 8 bases at J, leaving 12 bases unmatched. Germline V gene data show CDR1 as MNHEY and CDR2 as SMNVEV (reference sequence). This CDR3 has 14 residues. CDR3 region: CASSPSEGALGYTF. CDR3 sequence (DNA): TGTGCCAGCAGCCCGTCGGAGGGGGCTCTCGGCTACACCTTC.

Written as DNA, the CDR3 is TGTGCGACAGCGCCTGGATCCGGCTACACCTTC. Its translation is CATAPGSGYTF. V usage is TRBV30 and J usage is TRBJ1-2; tentatively, D is TRBD1 (5 bases). Germline V gives CDR1 GTSNPN, CDR2 SVGIG (reference sequence). The length of the CDR3 is 11 residues.

This clone was observed a handful of times. The V and J genes are TRBV11-2 and TRBJ2-1; no firm D call. The ends were cut back, 3 bases at V and 9 bases at J, with 6 bases in the middle. CDR1 and CDR2 (germline): SGHAT, FQNNGV. This CDR3 is 11 amino acids long. The CDR3 DNA reads as TGTGCCAGCAGCTTTGGCGGTGAGCAGTTCTTC. This codes for CASSFGGEQFF. Variable domain in full (rest from reference TRBV11-2 and TRBJ2-1): EAGVAQSPRYKIIEKRQSVAFWCNPISGHATLYWYQQILGQGPKLLIQFQNNGVVDDSQLPKDRFSAERLKGVDSTLKIQPAKLEDSAVYLCASSFGGEQFFGPGTRLTVL.

As concerns this clone: A junction boundary mismatches the germline segment, possibly from a read error. The chain combines TRBV6-4 with TRBJ2-1; 12 bases agree with TRBD1. Germline V lookup: CDR1 MRHNA, CDR2 SNTAGT. CDR3 size: 15 residues. Written as DNA, the CDR3 is TGTGCCAGCAGTTACTCCGGGACAGGGGGCCCTGAGCAGTTCTTC. This encodes CASSYSGTGGPEQFF.

Turning to this clone: The sample carries other DNA sequences with the same CDR3. This rearrangement joins TRBV4-1 to TRBJ2-1; D possibly corresponds to TRBD2 (6 bases). V gave up 4 bases and J gave up 1 base, with 8 bases separating them. This CDR3 comprises 14 residues. Looked up from germline, CDR1 is MGHRA and CDR2 is YSYEKL. The CDR3 DNA reads TGCGCCAGCAGCCGGGGAGGATCCTACAATGAGCAGTTCTTC. This gives the protein CASSRGGSYNEQFF.

The sample holds a few counts of this clone. The chain couples TRBV7-9 to TRBJ2-1; 13 nucleotides align to TRBD2. Germline V lookup: CDR1 SEHNR, CDR2 FQNEAQ (reference sequence). V dropped 0 bases and J dropped 8; count of bases not matched to a gene: 1. The length of the CDR3 is 15 residues. For the CDR3, the DNA is TGTGCCAGCAGCTTAGCACTAGCGGGGGGGCATGAGCAGTTCTTC. This translates into CASSLALAGGHEQFF.